This TCR beta chain was retrieved from a study of shared clonotypes between healthy human individuals. Measured with immunoSEQ multiplex PCR; TCRdb has only the in-frame clones, and not every one. Among 2 million to 3 million clones listed, approximately 93% were seen once. This CDR3 contains 12 residues. V lost 2 bases, J lost 4 bases, and 5 bases lay in between. CDR1 and CDR2 (germline): LNHDA, SQIVND (reference sequence). This chain connects TRBV19 to TRBJ1-2; D uncertain. The origin of this receptor is a man between 18 and 29 years old in good health. Some clones in this sample may be carry-over from other donors' samples. The source material was naive CD4+ T cells from PBMCs. Subset of the sample: CD45RA+ positively selected. CDR3 sequence reads: CASSIRTYGYTF. As DNA, the CDR3 is TGTGCCAGTAGTATACGCACCTATGGCTACACCTTC.